The T cell receptor (beta chain) described here comes from a study of blood T cell repertoires in COVID-19. This table comes from immunoSEQ multiplex PCR, and its TCRdb copy is limited to in-frame clones, with some not included. The data show 210,000 or so clones, around 82% seen once. Losses at the gene ends were 4 bases for V and 6 bases for J; bases not matched to a gene: 7. The CDR3 is made up of 15 amino acids. Germline CDR1 and CDR2: SGDLS and YYNGEE. The rearrangement links TRBV9 to TRBJ2-1; TRBD2 agrees at 10 bases. What was sequenced was PBMCs or T cells enriched from blood (not recorded which). The receptor comes from a man aged 25-45 years with acute COVID-19. This CDR3 is CASSNSGGAGNEQFF. The DNA of the CDR3 is TGTGCCAGCAGCAACAGCGGGGGGGCGGGCAATGAGCAGTTCTTC.